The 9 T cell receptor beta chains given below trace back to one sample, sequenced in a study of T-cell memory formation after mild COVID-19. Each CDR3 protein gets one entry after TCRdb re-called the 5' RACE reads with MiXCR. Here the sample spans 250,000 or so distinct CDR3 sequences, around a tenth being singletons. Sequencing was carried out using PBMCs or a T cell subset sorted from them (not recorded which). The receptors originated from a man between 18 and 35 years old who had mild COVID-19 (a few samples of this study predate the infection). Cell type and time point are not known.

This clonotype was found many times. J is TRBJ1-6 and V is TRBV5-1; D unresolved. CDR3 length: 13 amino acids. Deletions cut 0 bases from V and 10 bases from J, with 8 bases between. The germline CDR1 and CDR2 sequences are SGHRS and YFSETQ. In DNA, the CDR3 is TGCGCCAGCAGCTTGGTAGGAGACTCACCCCTCCACTTT. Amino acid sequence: CASSLVGDSPLHF.

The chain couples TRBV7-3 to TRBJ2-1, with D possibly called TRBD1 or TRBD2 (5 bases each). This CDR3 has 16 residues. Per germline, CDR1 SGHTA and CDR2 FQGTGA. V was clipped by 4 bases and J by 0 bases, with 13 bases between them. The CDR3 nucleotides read TGTGCCAGCAGCTCCGACCGGGGCCCCTCCTACAATGAGCAGTTCTTC. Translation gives CASSSDRGPSYNEQFF.

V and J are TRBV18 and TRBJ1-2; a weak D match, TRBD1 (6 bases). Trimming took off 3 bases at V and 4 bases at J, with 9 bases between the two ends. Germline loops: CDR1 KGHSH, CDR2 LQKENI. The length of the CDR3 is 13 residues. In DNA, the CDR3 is TGTGCCAGCTCACCGGGGGACATCTATGGCTACACCTTC. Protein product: CASSPGDIYGYTF.

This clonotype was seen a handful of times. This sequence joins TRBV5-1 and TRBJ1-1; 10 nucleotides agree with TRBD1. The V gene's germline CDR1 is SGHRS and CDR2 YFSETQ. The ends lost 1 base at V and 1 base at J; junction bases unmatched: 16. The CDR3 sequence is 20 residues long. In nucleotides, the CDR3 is TGCGCCAGCAGCTTGAAGGGGGGCTCGGGACAGGGGTTGAGGAACACTGAAGCTTTCTTT. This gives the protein CASSLKGGSGQGLRNTEAFF.

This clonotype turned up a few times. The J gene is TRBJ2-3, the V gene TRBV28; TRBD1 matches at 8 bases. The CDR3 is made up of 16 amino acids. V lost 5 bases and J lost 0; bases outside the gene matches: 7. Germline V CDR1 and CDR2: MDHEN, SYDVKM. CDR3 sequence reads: CASSPGQGWSTDTQYF. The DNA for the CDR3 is TGTGCCAGCAGTCCCGGACAGGGCTGGAGCACAGATACGCAGTATTTT.

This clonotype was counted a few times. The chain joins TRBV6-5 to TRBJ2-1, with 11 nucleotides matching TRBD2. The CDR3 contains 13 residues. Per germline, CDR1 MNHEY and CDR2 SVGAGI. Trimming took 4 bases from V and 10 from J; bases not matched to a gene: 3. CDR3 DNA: TGTGCCAGCAGTTTGACTAGCGGGGCGGAGCAGTTCTTC. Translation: CASSLTSGAEQFF.

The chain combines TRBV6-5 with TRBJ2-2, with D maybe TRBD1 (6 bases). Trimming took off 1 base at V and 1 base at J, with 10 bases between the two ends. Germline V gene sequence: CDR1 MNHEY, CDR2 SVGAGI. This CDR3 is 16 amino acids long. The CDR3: CASSYYVQGNTGELFF. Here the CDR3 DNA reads TGTGCCAGCAGTTACTACGTACAGGGGAACACCGGGGAGCTGTTTTTT.

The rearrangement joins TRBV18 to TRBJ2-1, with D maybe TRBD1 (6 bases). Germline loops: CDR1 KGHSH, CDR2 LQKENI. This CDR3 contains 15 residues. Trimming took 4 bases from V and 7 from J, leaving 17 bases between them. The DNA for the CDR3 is TGTGCCAGCTCACGAGGACAGATCCCTCAAAATGAGCAGTTCTTC. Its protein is CASSRGQIPQNEQFF.

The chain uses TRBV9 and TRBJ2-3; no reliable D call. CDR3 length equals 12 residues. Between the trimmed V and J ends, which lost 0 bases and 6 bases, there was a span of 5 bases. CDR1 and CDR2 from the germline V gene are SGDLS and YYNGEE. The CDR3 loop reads CASSVGADTQYF. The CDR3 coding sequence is TGTGCCAGCAGCGTAGGGGCGGATACGCAGTATTTT. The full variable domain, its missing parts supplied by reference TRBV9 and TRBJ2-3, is DSGVTQTPKHLITATGQRVTLRCSPRSGDLSVYWYQQSLDQGLQFLIQYYNGEERAKGNILERFSAQQFPDLHSELNLSSLELGDSALYFCASSVGADTQYFGPGTRLTVL.